Below, 17 T cell receptor beta chains from the same sample are listed, as sequenced in a study of beta chain features in type 1 diabetes. Expressed TCRB transcripts got sequenced, as all isolated RNA was reverse transcribed. Measured with immunoSEQ multiplex PCR; TCRdb has only the in-frame clones, and not every one. The profile shows over 300,000 clones, roughly 8% of them singletons. The sequenced material came from central memory CD4+ T cells from blood. The receptors shown here come from a woman aged 18-29 years in good health.

This clone has a single count. This sequence joins TRBV21-1 and TRBJ2-5; the table's D call, TRBD2, was not checked against the DNA. TRBV21-1 is recorded as a pseudogene. The length of the CDR3 is 20 residues. For the CDR3, the DNA is TGTGCCAGCAGCAAAGTTGTCGGGAGGGCCAGGTCGGATCGCCAAGAGACCCAGTACTTC. Translation gives CASSKVVGRARSDRQETQYF.

The table lists this clone with many counts. The chain joins TRBV5-1 to TRBJ2-7; D is uncertain. This CDR3 contains 10 residues. V lost 4 bases and J 3 bases, leaving 2 bases between the germline ends. Looked up from germline, CDR1 is SGHRS and CDR2 is YFSETQ. CDR3 nucleotides: TGCGCCAGCAGCGTCTACGAGCAGTACTTC. Translating it yields CASSVYEQYF.

V is TRBV27 and J is TRBJ2-7; D perhaps matches TRBD2 (6 bases). Germline-derived CDR1 and CDR2 are MNHEY and SMNVEV (reference sequence). The CDR3 covers 15 residues. V dropped 1 base and J dropped 2 bases, with 12 bases sitting between them. The CDR3 region has the DNA TGTGCCAGCAGTTTATTCGGGGAGGTGGCCTACGAGCAGTACTTC. This encodes CASSLFGEVAYEQYF.

Only a few counts were recorded for this clone. The CDR3 coding sequence is TGTGCCAGCAGCTCGGGACAGGGCGTCGCTGAAGCTTTCTTT. Its translation: CASSSGQGVAEAFF. This chain uses TRBV5-6 with TRBJ1-1; 9 positions match TRBD1. V dropped 3 bases and J dropped 6; count of bases not matched to a gene: 6. Germline CDR1 and CDR2: SGHDT and YYEEEE. The CDR3 has 14 amino acids.

CDR3 residues: CASSPPSGSGGETQYF. CDR3 in DNA: TGCGCCAGCAGCCCCCCCAGCGGGAGCGGGGGAGAGACCCAGTACTTC. This chain uses TRBV5-1 with TRBJ2-5; 8 bases are shared with TRBD2. This CDR3 comprises 16 residues. V dropped 4 bases and J dropped 4; count of bases not matched to a gene: 12. Germline values: CDR1 SGHRS, CDR2 YFSETQ.

The rearrangement joins TRBV19 to TRBJ2-1, with 7 bases aligning to TRBD1. The germline CDR1 and CDR2 sequences are LNHDA and SQIVND (reference sequence). After removal of 5 bases from V and 2 bases from J, the junction contained 3 bases not matched to a gene. There are 14 residues in the CDR3. The CDR3 sequence: CASSPTGAYNEQFF. The CDR3 DNA is TGTGCCAGTAGTCCTACAGGGGCCTACAATGAGCAGTTCTTC. Drawing the rest from reference TRBV19 and TRBJ2-1, the complete variable domain is DGGITQSPKYLFRKEGQNVTLSCEQNLNHDAMYWYRQDPGQGLRLIYYSQIVNDFQKGDIAEGYSVSREKKESFPLTVTSAQKNPTAFYLCASSPTGAYNEQFFGPGTRLTVL.

This clone was counted only a few times. This chain links TRBV5-1 with TRBJ2-5; no reliable D call. The germline V gene has CDR1 SGHRS and CDR2 YFSETQ. CDR3 length: 11 residues. V was trimmed by 4 bases and J by 2 bases, leaving 3 bases between them. This chain's CDR3 is CASSVQETQYF. CDR3 coding DNA: TGCGCCAGCAGCGTACAAGAGACCCAGTACTTC.

There are a few counts of this clone. The chain has TRBV6-5 and TRBJ1-2, with 9 bases that match TRBD1. CDR1 MNHEY and CDR2 SVGAGI come from the germline V gene. Trimming removed 5 bases from V and 9 bases from J; junction bases left unmatched: 10. This CDR3 spans 14 amino acids. The CDR3 nucleotides read TGTGCCAGCAGTGAAGAAAGGACAGGGGTTCGCTACACCTTC. It encodes CASSEERTGVRYTF.

The chain joins TRBV18 to TRBJ2-7; D perhaps matches TRBD1 (5 bases). Between the trimmed V and J ends, which lost 6 bases and 2 bases, there was a span of 17 bases. Germline values: CDR1 KGHSH, CDR2 LQKENI. This CDR3 is 15 amino acids long. The CDR3 reads CASSRTQGAAYEQYF. The CDR3 region has the DNA TGTGCCAGCTCCCGGACACAAGGGGCCGCCTACGAGCAGTACTTC.

The J gene is TRBJ2-2, the V gene TRBV14; D gene unclear. CDR1 is SGHDN and CDR2 is FVKESK in the germline V gene. This CDR3 contains 13 residues. The V and J ends lost 4 bases and 7 bases respectively, with 10 bases between them. The CDR3 sequence: CASSPRGIGELFF. The CDR3 bases are TGTGCCAGCAGCCCGAGAGGTATCGGGGAGCTGTTTTTT.

The V call is TRBV4-1, the J call TRBJ2-5; no definite D call. Trimming left V 0 bases short and J 5 bases short, with 4 bases between. The CDR3 has 12 amino acids. Germline values: CDR1 MGHRA, CDR2 YSYEKL. The DNA of the CDR3 is TGCGCCAGCAGCCAAGATAAGGAGACCCAGTACTTC. Amino acids: CASSQDKETQYF.

This clone was observed many times. This CDR3 reads CATGLASQETQYF. CDR3 nucleotides: TGTGCCACCGGCCTAGCGTCTCAAGAGACCCAGTACTTC. The chain couples TRBV21-1 to TRBJ2-5; TRBD2, as called in the table, went unchecked against the DNA. TRBV21-1 is designated a pseudogene. The length of the CDR3 is 13 residues.

The chain uses TRBV9 and TRBJ2-7; D is undetermined. This CDR3 comprises 13 residues. V shed 0 bases and J shed 7 bases, with 11 bases lying between them. The germline gives CDR1 SGDLS, CDR2 YYNGEE. CDR3 bases: TGTGCCAGCAGCGTAGAAGGAGTGGGTGAGCAGTACTTC. Residues: CASSVEGVGEQYF.

V and J are TRBV19 and TRBJ2-7, with 15 bases lining up with TRBD2. This CDR3 is built from 14 residues. Trimming cost V 7 bases and J 7 bases; bases outside gene matches: 5. Germline CDR1 is LNHDA and CDR2 is SQIVND (reference sequence). CDR3 loop: CASKEGLAGGEQYF. DNA of the CDR3: TGTGCCAGTAAAGAGGGACTAGCGGGAGGAGAGCAGTACTTC.

This clone has a count of ten or more. V gene TRBV2 combines with J gene TRBJ2-1; 8 nucleotides align to TRBD1. The V gene's germline CDR1 is SNHLY and CDR2 FYNNEI. This CDR3 region has 14 residues. V dropped 8 bases and J dropped 6; count of bases not matched to a gene: 9. The CDR3 sequence is CASSGQGMGNEQFF. The CDR3 DNA reads TGTGCCAGCTCTGGACAGGGCATGGGCAATGAGCAGTTCTTC.

The chain has TRBV7-3 and TRBJ2-5, with D perhaps TRBD1 (6 bases). Looked up from germline, CDR1 is SGHTA and CDR2 is FQGTGA. Trimming took 5 bases from V and 2 from J, leaving 12 bases between them. The CDR3 is 14 residues long. The CDR3 DNA follows: TGTGCCAGCAGCAAAACAGGGCTTCAAGAGACCCAGTACTTC. The encoded protein is CASSKTGLQETQYF.

This clone was seen repeatedly, ten times or more. The chain combines TRBV2 with TRBJ2-2; D is uncertain. With 0 bases removed from V and 4 bases from J, the gap between germline ends came to 6 bases. Germline V CDR1 and CDR2: SNHLY, FYNNEI. The CDR3 sequence is 14 residues long. CDR3 residues: CASSEARFTGELFF. CDR3 DNA sequence: TGTGCCAGCAGTGAAGCGAGATTCACCGGGGAGCTGTTTTTT.